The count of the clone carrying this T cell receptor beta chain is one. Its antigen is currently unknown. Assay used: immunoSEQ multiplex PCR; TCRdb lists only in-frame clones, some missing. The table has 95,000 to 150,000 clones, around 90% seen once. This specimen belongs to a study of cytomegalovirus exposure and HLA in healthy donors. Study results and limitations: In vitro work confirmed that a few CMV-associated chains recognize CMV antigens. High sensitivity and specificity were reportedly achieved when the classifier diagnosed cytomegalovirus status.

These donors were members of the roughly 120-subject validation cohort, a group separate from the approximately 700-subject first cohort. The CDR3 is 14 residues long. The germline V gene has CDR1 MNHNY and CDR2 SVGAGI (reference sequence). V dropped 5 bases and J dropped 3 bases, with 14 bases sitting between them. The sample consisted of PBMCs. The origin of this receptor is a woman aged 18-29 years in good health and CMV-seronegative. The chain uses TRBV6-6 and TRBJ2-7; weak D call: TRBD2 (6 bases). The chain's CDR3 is CASSRGTARYEQYF. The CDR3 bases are TGTGCCAGCAGTCGCGGGACTGCACGCTACGAGCAGTACTTC.